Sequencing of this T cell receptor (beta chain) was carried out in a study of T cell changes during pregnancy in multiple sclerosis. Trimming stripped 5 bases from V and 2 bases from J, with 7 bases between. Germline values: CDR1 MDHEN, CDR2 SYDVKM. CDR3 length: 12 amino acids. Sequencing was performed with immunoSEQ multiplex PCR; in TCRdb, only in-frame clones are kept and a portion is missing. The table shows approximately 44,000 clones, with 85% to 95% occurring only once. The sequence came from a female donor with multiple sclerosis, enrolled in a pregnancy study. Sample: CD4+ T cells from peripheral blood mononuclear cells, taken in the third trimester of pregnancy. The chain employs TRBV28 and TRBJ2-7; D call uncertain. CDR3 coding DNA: TGTGCCAGCAGTACGACTGCCTACGAGCAGTACTTC. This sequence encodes CASSTTAYEQYF.